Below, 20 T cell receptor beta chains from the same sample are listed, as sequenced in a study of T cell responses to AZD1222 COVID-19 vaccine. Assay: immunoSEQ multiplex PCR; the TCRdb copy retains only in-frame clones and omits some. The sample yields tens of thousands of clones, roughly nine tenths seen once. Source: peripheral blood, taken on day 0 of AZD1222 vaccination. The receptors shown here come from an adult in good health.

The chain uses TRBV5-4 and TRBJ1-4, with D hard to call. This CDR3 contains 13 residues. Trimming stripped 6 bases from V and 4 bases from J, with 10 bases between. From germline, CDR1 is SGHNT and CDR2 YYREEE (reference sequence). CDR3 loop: CASTSPGNEKLFF. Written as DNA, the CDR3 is TGTGCCAGCACCTCCCCGGGTAATGAAAAACTGTTTTTT.

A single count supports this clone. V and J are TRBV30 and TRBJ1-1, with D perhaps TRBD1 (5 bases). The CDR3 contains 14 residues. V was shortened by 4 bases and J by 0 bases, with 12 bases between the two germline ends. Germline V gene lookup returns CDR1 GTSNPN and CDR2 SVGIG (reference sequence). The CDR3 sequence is CAWKRGSLNTEAFF. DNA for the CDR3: TGTGCCTGGAAGAGGGGCTCCCTGAACACTGAAGCTTTCTTT.

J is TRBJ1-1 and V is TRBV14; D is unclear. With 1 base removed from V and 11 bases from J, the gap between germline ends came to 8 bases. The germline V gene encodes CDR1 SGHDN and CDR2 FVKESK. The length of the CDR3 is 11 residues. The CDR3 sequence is CASSQGGWAFF. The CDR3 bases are TGTGCCAGCAGCCAAGGAGGGTGGGCTTTCTTT. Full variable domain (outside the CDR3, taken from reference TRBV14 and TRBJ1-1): EAGVTQFPSHSVIEKGQTVTLRCDPISGHDNLYWYRRVMGKEIKFLLHFVKESKQDESGMPNNRFLAERTGGTYSTLKVQPAELEDSGVYFCASSQGGWAFFGQGTRLTVV.

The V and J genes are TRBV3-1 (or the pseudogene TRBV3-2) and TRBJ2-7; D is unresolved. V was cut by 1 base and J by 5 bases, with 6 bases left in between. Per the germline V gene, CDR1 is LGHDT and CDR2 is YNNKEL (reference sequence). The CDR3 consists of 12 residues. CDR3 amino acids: CASSQVDNEQYF. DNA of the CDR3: TGTGCCAGCAGCCAAGTCGACAACGAGCAGTACTTC.

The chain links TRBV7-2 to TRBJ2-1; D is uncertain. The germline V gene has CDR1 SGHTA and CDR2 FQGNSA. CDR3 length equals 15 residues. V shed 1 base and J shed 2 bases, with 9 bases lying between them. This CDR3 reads CASSLGSGTYNEQFF. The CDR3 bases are TGTGCCAGCAGCTTAGGCTCTGGGACCTACAATGAGCAGTTCTTC.

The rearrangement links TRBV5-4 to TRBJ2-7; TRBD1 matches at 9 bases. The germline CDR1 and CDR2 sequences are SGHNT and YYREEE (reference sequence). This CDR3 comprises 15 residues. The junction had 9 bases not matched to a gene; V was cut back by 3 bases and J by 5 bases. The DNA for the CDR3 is TGTGCCAGCAGCTCGAGACAGGGGGACGACCACGAGCAGTACTTC. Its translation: CASSSRQGDDHEQYF.

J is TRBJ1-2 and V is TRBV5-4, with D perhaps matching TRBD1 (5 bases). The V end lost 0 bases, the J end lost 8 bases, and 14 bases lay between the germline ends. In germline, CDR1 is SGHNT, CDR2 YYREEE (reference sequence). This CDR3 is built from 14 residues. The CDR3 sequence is CASSLDRGPTGYTF. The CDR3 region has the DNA TGTGCCAGCAGCTTGGATAGGGGACCCACAGGCTACACCTTC.

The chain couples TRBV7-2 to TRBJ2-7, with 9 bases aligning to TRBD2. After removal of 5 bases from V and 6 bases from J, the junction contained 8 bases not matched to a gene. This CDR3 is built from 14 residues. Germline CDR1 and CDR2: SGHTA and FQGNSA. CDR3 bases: TGTGCCAGCAGCCGCGCGGGACTAGCTTTCGAGCAGTACTTC. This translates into CASSRAGLAFEQYF.

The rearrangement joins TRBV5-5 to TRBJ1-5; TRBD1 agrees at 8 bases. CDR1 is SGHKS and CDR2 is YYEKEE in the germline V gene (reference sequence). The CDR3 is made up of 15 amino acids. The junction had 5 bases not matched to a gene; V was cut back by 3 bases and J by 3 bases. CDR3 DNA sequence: TGTGCCAGCAGCTGGGACAGGCAGGACAATCAGCCCCAGCATTTT. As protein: CASSWDRQDNQPQHF. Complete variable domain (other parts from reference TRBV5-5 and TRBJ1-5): DAGVTQSPTHLIKTRGQQVTLRCSPISGHKSVSWYQQVLGQGPQFIFQYYEKEERGRGNFPDRFSARQFPNYSSELNVNALLLGDSALYLCASSWDRQDNQPQHFGDGTRLSIL.

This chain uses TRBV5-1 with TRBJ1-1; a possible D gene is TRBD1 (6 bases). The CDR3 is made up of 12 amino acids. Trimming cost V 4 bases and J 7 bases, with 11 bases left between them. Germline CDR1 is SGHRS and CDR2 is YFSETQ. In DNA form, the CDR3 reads TGCGCCAGCAGCGGAGGACAGCTTGAAGCTTTCTTT. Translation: CASSGGQLEAFF.

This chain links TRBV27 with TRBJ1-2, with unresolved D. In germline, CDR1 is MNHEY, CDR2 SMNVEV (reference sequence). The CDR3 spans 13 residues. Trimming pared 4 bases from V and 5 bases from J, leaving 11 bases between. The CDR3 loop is CASSSGGLYGYTF. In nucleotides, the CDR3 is TGTGCCAGCAGTTCGGGAGGGCTTTATGGCTACACCTTC.

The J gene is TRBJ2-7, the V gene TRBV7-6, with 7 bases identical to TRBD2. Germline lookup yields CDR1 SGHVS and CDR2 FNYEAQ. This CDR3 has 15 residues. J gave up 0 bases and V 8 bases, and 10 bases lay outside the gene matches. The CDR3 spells CASAQPSGGSYEQYF. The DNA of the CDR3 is TGTGCCAGCGCCCAACCGTCGGGGGGCTCCTACGAGCAGTACTTC. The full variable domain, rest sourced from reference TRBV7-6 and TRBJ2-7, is GAGVSQSPRYKVTKRGQDVALRCDPISGHVSLYWYRQALGQGPEFLTYFNYEAQQDKSGLPNDRFSAERPEGSISTLTIQRTEQRDSAMYRCASAQPSGGSYEQYFGPGTRLTVT.

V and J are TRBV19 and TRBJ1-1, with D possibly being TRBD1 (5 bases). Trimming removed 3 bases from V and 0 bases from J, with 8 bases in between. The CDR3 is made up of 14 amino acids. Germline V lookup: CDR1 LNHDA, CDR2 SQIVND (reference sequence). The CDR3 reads CASSIQTVNTEAFF. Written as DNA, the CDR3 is TGTGCCAGTAGTATTCAGACAGTGAACACTGAAGCTTTCTTT.

CDR3 amino acids: CASSDASNTEAFF. DNA of the CDR3: TGTGCCAGCAGTGACGCCTCTAACACTGAAGCTTTCTTT. The V gene is TRBV2, the J gene TRBJ1-1; D unresolved. CDR3 length: 13 amino acids. The V gene's germline CDR1 is SNHLY and CDR2 FYNNEI. V lost 3 bases, J lost 2 bases, and 7 bases lay in between.

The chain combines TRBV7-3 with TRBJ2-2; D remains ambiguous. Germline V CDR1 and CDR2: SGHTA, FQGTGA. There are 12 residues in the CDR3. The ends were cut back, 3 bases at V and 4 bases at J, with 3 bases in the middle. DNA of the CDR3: TGTGCCAGCAGCTTCTTCACCGGGGAGCTGTTTTTT. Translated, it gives CASSFFTGELFF.

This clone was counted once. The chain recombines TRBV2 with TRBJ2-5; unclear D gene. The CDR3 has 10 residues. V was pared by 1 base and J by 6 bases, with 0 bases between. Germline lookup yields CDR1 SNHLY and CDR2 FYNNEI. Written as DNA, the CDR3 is TGTGCCAGCAGTGAAGAGACCCAGTACTTC. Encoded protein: CASSEETQYF.

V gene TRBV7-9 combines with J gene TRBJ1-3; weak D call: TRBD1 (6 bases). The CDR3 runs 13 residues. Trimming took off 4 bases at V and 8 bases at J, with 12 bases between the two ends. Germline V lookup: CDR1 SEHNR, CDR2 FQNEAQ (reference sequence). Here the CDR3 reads CASSSQGADTIYF. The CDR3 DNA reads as TGTGCCAGCAGCTCACAGGGTGCGGACACCATATATTTT.

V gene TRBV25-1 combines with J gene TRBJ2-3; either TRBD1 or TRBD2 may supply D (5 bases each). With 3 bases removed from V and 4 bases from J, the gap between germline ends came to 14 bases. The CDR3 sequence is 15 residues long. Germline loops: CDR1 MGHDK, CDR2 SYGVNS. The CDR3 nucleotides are TGTGCCAGCAGTGACCTTACGGGGCGGGCAGATACGCAGTATTTT. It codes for CASSDLTGRADTQYF.

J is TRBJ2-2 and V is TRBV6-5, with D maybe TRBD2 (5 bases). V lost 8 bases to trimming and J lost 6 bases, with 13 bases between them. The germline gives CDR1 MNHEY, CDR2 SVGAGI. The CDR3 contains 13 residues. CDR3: CASSDPGSGELFF. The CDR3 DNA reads TGTGCCAGCTCCGACCCGGGGTCCGGGGAGCTGTTTTTT.

CDR3 sequence (DNA): TGTGCCAGCAGTCGAACCGGGAAGGAGTTCTTC. Translated, it gives CASSRTGKEFF. The chain joins TRBV27 to TRBJ2-1; TRBD2 might be the D (5 bases). Germline lookup yields CDR1 MNHEY and CDR2 SMNVEV (reference sequence). This CDR3 contains 11 residues. Trimming pared 5 bases from V and 14 bases from J, leaving 13 bases between.